The T cell receptor (beta chain) under discussion was sequenced for a study of brain T cells in children with intractable seizures. Germline assignment: CDR1 MDHEN and CDR2 SYDVKM. Trimming pared 8 bases from V and 1 base from J, leaving 9 bases between. The CDR3 covers 12 residues. Time point meaning: blood from clinic visit 5 months post-surgery; TSC patient then seizure free. Worth noting for this clone: Antigen unknown.

The assay was immunoSEQ multiplex PCR, and TCRdb's table has in-frame clones only and misses some. The sample shows a few hundred thousand clones, 85% to 95% of them seen only once. Study findings and constraints: Viral specificity was inferred only from CDR3 similarity; HCMV serostatus was unknown.

Here the sequenced sample was peripheral blood, taken 5 to 6 months after surgery. The chain uses TRBV28 and TRBJ2-7; D perhaps matches TRBD2 (6 bases). The TCR sequence derives from a boy under two years old with tuberous sclerosis and intractable seizures. The CDR3: CASVGGSYEQYF. The CDR3 DNA reads as TGTGCCAGCGTGGGAGGATCCTACGAGCAGTACTTC.